Below are 17 T cell receptor beta chains sequenced from a single sample in a study of technical replicates of blood from several donors (dated 2017 in TCRdb). Libraries were made using the immunoSEQ multiplex PCR assay. Sourced from immuneACCESS, this table was stored by TCRdb with only in-frame sequences that have V and J called. A share of the clones is absent; for the studies checked, an unresolved V gene accounts for under half, and the remainder has no known explanation. The table for this sample lists around 93,000 clones; 85% to 95% of them were counted only once. The ten largest clones add up to under 0.35% of the sample. The sample was T cells isolated from PBMCs. These receptors came from a human donor in good health.

The rearrangement uses TRBV9 and TRBJ2-1, with TRBD2 matching 10 bases. V dropped 4 bases and J dropped 10; count of bases not matched to a gene: 2. Looked up from germline, CDR1 is SGDLS and CDR2 is YYNGEE. The CDR3 is made up of 12 amino acids. In DNA form, the CDR3 reads TGTGCCAGCAGCCTTAGCGGGAGGGAGCAGTTCTTC. As protein: CASSLSGREQFF.

This sequence joins TRBV30 and TRBJ1-2, with D possibly being TRBD1 (5 bases). CDR1 GTSNPN and CDR2 SVGIG come from the germline V gene (reference sequence). Trimming took 3 bases from V and 7 from J, leaving 15 bases between them. The CDR3 extends over 13 amino acids. CDR3 sequence reads: CAWRVGPLSGYTF. The CDR3 nucleotides are TGTGCCTGGAGGGTGGGGCCACTCTCTGGCTACACCTTC.

The genes are TRBV29-1 and TRBJ2-3, with TRBD1 as a possible D gene (5 bases). V dropped 8 bases and J dropped 6 bases, with 15 bases sitting between them. The CDR3 spans 12 residues. CDR1 and CDR2 from the germline V gene are SQVTM and ANQGSEA. CDR3 nucleotide sequence: TGCAGCACCGGCGCAGGGTTGGATACGCAGTATTTT. This gives the protein CSTGAGLDTQYF.

The chain combines TRBV15 with TRBJ2-3, with D uncertain. Germline CDR1 reads LNHNV; CDR2 reads YYDKDF (reference sequence). This CDR3 contains 13 residues. Trimming pared 1 base from V and 4 bases from J, leaving 6 bases between. This CDR3 reads CATSRVLSDTQYF. Written as DNA, the CDR3 is TGTGCCACCAGCAGAGTCTTATCAGATACGCAGTATTTT.

The gene calls are TRBV4-1 and TRBJ2-7; D gene unclear. Germline V gene lookup returns CDR1 MGHRA and CDR2 YSYEKL. CDR3 length: 17 amino acids. Trimming stripped 4 bases from V and 1 base from J, with 20 bases between. CDR3 region: CASSLQLAHLASYEQYF. CDR3 coding DNA: TGCGCCAGCAGCCTCCAACTGGCCCATTTAGCTTCCTACGAGCAGTACTTC.

The chain couples TRBV28 to TRBJ2-5; 8 bases agree with TRBD2. V trimming: 7 bases; J trimming: 5 bases; junction bases outside the gene matches: 6. Germline loops: CDR1 MDHEN, CDR2 SYDVKM. CDR3 length equals 13 residues. The CDR3, as DNA: TGTGCCAGCACCATACCGGGGGGGGAGACCCAGTACTTC. This translates into CASTIPGGETQYF.

The chain carries TRBV7-9 and TRBJ2-7; D is undetermined. The CDR3 runs 14 residues. Germline values: CDR1 SEHNR, CDR2 FQNEAQ (reference sequence). V lost 5 bases and J 3 bases, leaving 14 bases between the germline ends. The CDR3 DNA reads as TGTGCCAGCAGCCCCGTATCCCCGGGCTACGAGCAGTACTTC. Its translation: CASSPVSPGYEQYF.

The chain uses TRBV21-1 and TRBJ2-7; the tabulated D call, TRBD2, remains unverified against the DNA. TRBV21-1 is shown as a pseudogene. This CDR3 comprises 12 residues. The CDR3 here is CASRTPSGEQYF. The CDR3 DNA is TGTGCCAGCAGGACACCTTCGGGGGAGCAGTACTTC.

The CDR3 DNA reads as TGTGCTAGTGGTTTGGGACAGGGGAAAAGTGAGCAGTTCTTC. Protein: CASGLGQGKSEQFF. The chain uses TRBV12-5 and TRBJ2-1, with 8 bases fitting TRBD1. V gave up 1 base and J gave up 9 bases; unmatched junction bases: 5. Germline CDR1 reads LGHNT; CDR2 reads FRNRAP. This CDR3 is 14 amino acids long.

The chain recombines TRBV5-1 with TRBJ2-7; D is perhaps TRBD2 (5 bases). V gave up 3 bases and J gave up 2 bases, with 6 bases separating them. This CDR3 comprises 12 residues. Germline CDR1 reads SGHRS; CDR2 reads YFSETQ. CDR3 coding DNA: TGCGCCAGCAGCTCGGGAACCTACGAGCAGTACTTC. This encodes CASSSGTYEQYF.

The V call is TRBV19, the J call TRBJ1-1; a weak D match, TRBD1 (5 bases). V lost 3 bases to trimming and J lost 0 bases, with 14 bases between them. CDR1 and CDR2 (germline): LNHDA, SQIVND (reference sequence). This CDR3 is built from 16 residues. This chain's CDR3 is CASSISIGRVNTEAFF. DNA of the CDR3: TGTGCCAGTAGTATTTCAATTGGCAGGGTGAACACTGAAGCTTTCTTT.

This rearrangement joins TRBV5-6 to TRBJ1-5, with 7 positions matching TRBD1. V shed 4 bases and J 0 bases; nucleotides not matched to a gene: 4. Germline CDR1 and CDR2: SGHDT and YYEEEE. The CDR3 extends over 15 amino acids. CDR3 nucleotide sequence: TGTGCCAGCAGCCAGGGGACAGATAGCAATCAGCCCCAGCATTTT. It specifies CASSQGTDSNQPQHF.

J is TRBJ2-7 and V is TRBV30, with 8 bases lining up with TRBD2. V trimming: 2 bases; J trimming: 3 bases; junction bases outside the gene matches: 6. The CDR3 sequence is 14 residues long. Germline assignment: CDR1 GTSNPN and CDR2 SVGIG (reference sequence). CDR3: CAWSWDAGGYEQYF. CDR3 in DNA: TGTGCCTGGAGTTGGGACGCGGGGGGCTACGAGCAGTACTTC.

The V gene is TRBV7-9, the J gene TRBJ2-1, with D possibly matching TRBD1 (6 bases). Germline loops: CDR1 SEHNR, CDR2 FQNEAQ (reference sequence). This CDR3 comprises 14 residues. Deletions cut 5 bases from V and 5 bases from J, with 13 bases between. The CDR3 loop reads CASSPGTPDNEQFF. The CDR3 nucleotides are TGTGCCAGCAGCCCCGGGACACCCGACAATGAGCAGTTCTTC.

The J gene is TRBJ2-3, the V gene TRBV9, with 11 positions matching TRBD2. The CDR3 consists of 16 residues. The germline V gene has CDR1 SGDLS and CDR2 YYNGEE. J lost 3 bases, V lost 0 bases, and 3 bases had no gene match. CDR3 sequence: CASSVASGRRTDTQYF. The DNA for the CDR3 is TGTGCCAGCAGCGTAGCTAGCGGGAGGAGAACAGATACGCAGTATTTT.

J is TRBJ1-2 and V is TRBV9, with TRBD1 matching over 9 bases. V trimming: 0 bases; J trimming: 6 bases; junction bases outside the gene matches: 9. The germline CDR1 and CDR2 sequences are SGDLS and YYNGEE. This CDR3 spans 16 amino acids. The chain's CDR3 is CASSVAPADRGDGYTF. The CDR3 DNA sequence: TGTGCCAGCAGCGTAGCTCCTGCCGACAGGGGGGATGGCTACACCTTC.

V usage is TRBV7-9 and J usage is TRBJ1-2; tentative D call: TRBD1 (6 bases). CDR1 SEHNR and CDR2 FQNEAQ come from the germline V gene (reference sequence). Deletions cut 6 bases from V and 4 bases from J, with 15 bases between. CDR3 length: 14 residues. The CDR3 here is CASRQATGIYGYTF. DNA for the CDR3: TGTGCCAGCAGGCAAGCAACAGGGATCTATGGCTACACCTTC.